This T cell receptor beta chain was identified during a study of cytomegalovirus exposure and HLA in healthy donors. General observations from the study: A few V segments could not be told apart, such as TRBV6-2 and TRBV6-3, and were left out.

PCR used 60 Vbeta primers and 13 Jbeta primers. The protocol was immunoSEQ multiplex PCR, while the TCRdb copy is restricted to in-frame clones and leaves out a portion. The sample yields about 190,000 clones, around 82% seen once. This CDR3 region has 13 residues. V lost 0 bases to trimming and J lost 7 bases, with 9 bases between them. Germline V CDR1 and CDR2: SGHTA, FQGTGA. Comments on this clone: The antigen is unknown.

The sequenced sample consisted of PBMCs. The chain has TRBV7-3 and TRBJ1-2, with a possible D match to TRBD1 (5 bases). This clonotype was obtained from a man between 18 and 35 years old in good health and CMV-seronegative. CDR3 sequence: CASSLTQGLGYTF. In DNA form, the CDR3 reads TGTGCCAGCAGCTTAACTCAGGGCCTTGGCTACACCTTC.